The TCR beta chain under discussion was sequenced for a study of response to subunit inactivated influenza vaccine. At least ten counts were recorded for this clonotype. What it recognizes is unknown. Each CDR3 protein gets one entry after TCRdb re-called the RT-PCR reads with MiXCR. The repertoire holds around 850,000 distinct CDR3 sequences, with about a fifth as singletons. Study-wide results and limits: Each seasonal influenza vaccination, the authors suggested, recruits few new T cells.

With V trimmed by 5 bases and J by 2 bases, 14 bases remained unmatched. Germline V gene lookup returns CDR1 SNHLY and CDR2 FYNNEI. The CDR3 loop spans 17 amino acids. This clonotype was obtained from a man aged 50-60 years who received an inactivated influenza vaccine. Specimen: PBMCs from blood, collected 5 days after vaccination. This rearrangement joins TRBV2 to TRBJ1-2, with 7 bases aligning to TRBD1. The chain's CDR3 is CASSSLPTGTANYGYTF. The CDR3 DNA reads TGTGCCAGCAGTTCGCTCCCGACCGGGACAGCAAACTATGGCTACACCTTC.